This entry lists 32 T cell receptor beta chains sequenced from one sample in a study of molecular identifiers for immune sequencing clone quantification. Each CDR3 protein gets one entry after TCRdb re-called the PCR reads with MiXCR. The table has around 300,000 distinct CDR3 sequences, 24% seen once. Material for sequencing was naive CD8+ T cells from blood, with Jurkat cell RNA spiked in. The subset is: FACS-sorted CD8+CD4-CCR7+CD45RA+ naive T cells. The receptor set was obtained from a human donor in good health. Some libraries in this study had Jurkat cell RNA spiked in.

The genes are TRBV4-3 and TRBJ2-3; TRBD2 matches 10 bases. Germline CDR1 and CDR2: LGHNA and YSLEER. The CDR3 spans 18 residues. Trimming took 2 bases from V and 5 from J; bases not matched to a gene: 13. Here the CDR3 DNA reads TGCGCCAGCAGCCAAACCCTGGGTCTAGCGGGAGAAGGAGATACGCAGTATTTT. It codes for CASSQTLGLAGEGDTQYF.

This clonotype was found many times. The chain carries TRBV19 and TRBJ1-2; D gene uncertain. The CDR3 is 13 amino acids. Trimming removed 7 bases from V and 0 bases from J, with 9 bases in between. Germline V CDR1 and CDR2: LNHDA, SQIVND (reference sequence). This chain's CDR3 is CASTGGTNYGYTF. CDR3 DNA: TGTGCCAGTACTGGCGGGACTAACTATGGCTACACCTTC.

The chain carries TRBV28 and TRBJ2-7; 11 nucleotides align to TRBD2. Germline V CDR1 and CDR2: MDHEN, SYDVKM. The CDR3 has 17 amino acids. The J segment lost 0 bases and the V segment lost 1 base, leaving 5 bases of the junction unmatched. The CDR3 region is CASSLLVGTSGSYEQYF. The DNA of the CDR3 is TGTGCCAGCAGTTTATTGGTTGGGACTAGCGGCTCCTACGAGCAGTACTTC.

The CDR3 loop is CASSSIYDLGTDTQYF. CDR3 nucleotides: TGTGCCAGCAGTTCGATATACGACTTGGGCACAGATACGCAGTATTTT. This chain connects TRBV6-5 to TRBJ2-3; D gene unclear. Per the germline V gene, CDR1 is MNHEY and CDR2 is SVGAGI. V was trimmed by 4 bases and J by 1 base, leaving 15 bases between them. The CDR3 covers 16 residues.

Details on this clonotype: This may arise from a read error, as a much more abundant clone is one base away. V and J are TRBV4-1 and TRBJ2-2, with D perhaps matching TRBD1 (5 bases). Trimming shortened V by 1 base and J by 6 bases, and 15 bases separated the two germline ends. CDR3 length: 16 residues. Germline V CDR1 and CDR2: MGHRA, YSYEKL. The CDR3 is CASSQGSQGYPGELFF. The CDR3 region has the DNA TGCGCCAGCAGCCAAGGTAGTCAGGGATACCCCGGGGAGCTGTTTTTT.

This clonotype occurred a few times. The chain recombines TRBV29-1 with TRBJ2-3; D might be TRBD1 or TRBD2, each matching 7 bases. Germline CDR1 is SQVTM and CDR2 is ANQGSEA. V lost 1 base to trimming and J lost 0 bases, with 14 bases between them. The CDR3 spans 16 residues. DNA for the CDR3: TGCAGCGTTGAAGTGCGGCAGGGGGGGAGCACAGATACGCAGTATTTT. Amino acids: CSVEVRQGGSTDTQYF.

For this clonotype: This clone may be a read error of a much larger clone one base away. The chain carries TRBV7-9 and TRBJ1-5; D unclear. Germline CDR1 and CDR2: SEHNR and FQNEAQ (reference sequence). The CDR3 is 12 amino acids. In nucleotides, the CDR3 is TGTGCCAGCAGCTTGGGATTTCAGGCCCAGCATTTT. Its translation: CASSLGFQAQHF.

This clonotype was picked up many times. The rearrangement links TRBV30 to TRBJ1-1; D gene uncertain. Trimming pared 0 bases from V and 8 bases from J, leaving 7 bases between. Looked up from germline, CDR1 is GTSNPN and CDR2 is SVGIG (reference sequence). There are 11 residues in the CDR3. The CDR3 coding sequence is TGTGCCTGGAGTGTTGGCAGCGAAGCTTTCTTT. This translates into CAWSVGSEAFF.

About this clonotype itself: Mismatch with germline at one junction end may stem from a read error. J is TRBJ2-3 and V is TRBV3-1, with 7 bases matching TRBD2. The CDR3 loop spans 16 amino acids. Germline-derived CDR1 and CDR2 are LGHDT and YNNKEL (reference sequence). For the CDR3, the DNA is TGTGTCAGCAGTCCCTGGGAGGGTTTCTACACAGATACGCAGTATTTT. Protein sequence: CVSSPWEGFYTDTQYF.

Details on this clonotype: Given a much more abundant clone one base away, this may be a read error. The genes are TRBV28 and TRBJ2-7, with D possibly matching TRBD1 (6 bases). The CDR3 extends over 14 amino acids. Per germline, CDR1 MDHEN and CDR2 SYDVKM. The V gene lost 5 bases and the J gene lost 4 bases, with 15 bases spanning the gap. In DNA form, the CDR3 reads TGTGCCAGCAGTCCCACAGGGTGCATTTACGAGCAGTACTTC. Encoded protein: CASSPTGCIYEQYF.

This clonotype was recorded many times. The V gene is TRBV6-2 or TRBV6-3, the J gene TRBJ1-1, with a weak D call TRBD1 (6 bases). Germline CDR1 and CDR2: MNHEY and SVGEGT. CDR3 length: 16 amino acids. Trimming left V 0 bases short and J 3 bases short, with 14 bases between. In DNA form, the CDR3 reads TGTGCCAGCAGTTACTCGCAGGGGCCGGCGGACACTGAAGCTTTCTTT. This translates into CASSYSQGPADTEAFF.

This clonotype appeared a few times. V and J are TRBV5-1 and TRBJ2-1; 7 bases are a match to TRBD1. The V and J ends lost 3 bases and 9 bases, in that order; junction bases with no gene match: 6. In germline, CDR1 is SGHRS, CDR2 YFSETQ. The CDR3 contains 13 residues. The CDR3 DNA is TGCGCCAGCAGCTCGACAGGGTCCTTTGAGCAGTTCTTC. Protein: CASSSTGSFEQFF.

In this sample, this clonotype turned up a few times. The chain carries TRBV5-1 and TRBJ2-7, with 10 bases lining up with TRBD2. The germline V gene encodes CDR1 SGHRS and CDR2 YFSETQ. The ends lost 3 bases at V and 3 bases at J; junction bases unmatched: 15. CDR3 length equals 18 residues. The CDR3 DNA is TGCGCCAGCAGCTCCACGGAACTAGCGGGGTTTGGGGACTACGAGCAGTACTTC. Translating gives CASSSTELAGFGDYEQYF.

A few counts support this clonotype. This chain links TRBV6-1 with TRBJ2-7; D is unclear. The germline V gene encodes CDR1 MNHNS and CDR2 SASEGT. There are 15 residues in the CDR3. Trimming took 0 bases from V and 1 from J, leaving 10 bases between them. This CDR3 reads CASSEAHRASYEQYF. CDR3 DNA: TGTGCCAGCAGTGAAGCGCATAGGGCGTCCTACGAGCAGTACTTC.

The chain joins TRBV18 to TRBJ2-3, with 7 bases aligning to TRBD2. The CDR3 length is 21 residues. V lost 2 bases, J lost 8 bases, and 28 bases stayed unmatched. The germline CDR1 and CDR2 sequences are KGHSH and LQKENI. The CDR3 region has the DNA TGTGCCAGCTCACCATCTTTCCCAGCGGGATCCGGCACGGATCTTATCACTACGCAGTATTTT. Protein: CASSPSFPAGSGTDLITTQYF.

This clonotype showed up just a few times. This chain uses TRBV27 with TRBJ1-1, with D hard to call. The germline V gene has CDR1 MNHEY and CDR2 SMNVEV (reference sequence). Between the trimmed V and J ends, which lost 5 bases and 0 bases, there was a span of 16 bases. The CDR3 is 16 residues long. The CDR3 nucleotides are TGTGCCAGCAGTCCTGAGGACGGCCGGTTGAACACTGAAGCTTTCTTT. Translating it yields CASSPEDGRLNTEAFF.

Ten or more counts support this clonotype. As DNA, the CDR3 is TGTGCCAGCAGGAAGAGACAGGGGGATTCTAGCACAGATACGCAGTATTTT. Its translation is CASRKRQGDSSTDTQYF. The chain joins TRBV2 to TRBJ2-3; TRBD1 agrees at 9 bases. The germline V gene has CDR1 SNHLY and CDR2 FYNNEI. The V segment lost 6 bases and the J segment 0 bases; nucleotides outside the gene matches: 10. This CDR3 region has 17 residues.

This clonotype was detected many times. The chain uses TRBV19 and TRBJ1-2, with a weak D call TRBD1 (6 bases). V lost 3 bases and J lost 9, with 14 bases in between. The CDR3 contains 13 residues. Germline loops: CDR1 LNHDA, CDR2 SQIVND (reference sequence). The DNA of the CDR3 is TGTGCCAGTAGTATTATGTTGGGGGACAGCTACACCTTC. Protein sequence: CASSIMLGDSYTF. Complete variable domain (other parts from reference TRBV19 and TRBJ1-2): DGGITQSPKYLFRKEGQNVTLSCEQNLNHDAMYWYRQDPGQGLRLIYYSQIVNDFQKGDIAEGYSVSREKKESFPLTVTSAQKNPTAFYLCASSIMLGDSYTFGSGTRLTVV.

This clonotype was detected a few times. The genes are TRBV5-1 and TRBJ2-6, with 7 bases fitting TRBD1. Losses at the gene ends were 3 bases for V and 0 bases for J; bases not matched to a gene: 9. Germline values: CDR1 SGHRS, CDR2 YFSETQ. This CDR3 region has 18 residues. The CDR3 protein is CASSSGQVPSSGANVLTF. As DNA, the CDR3 is TGCGCCAGCAGCTCTGGACAGGTGCCGAGCTCTGGGGCCAACGTCCTGACTTTC. Together with reference TRBV5-1 and TRBJ2-6, the CDR3 gives the full variable domain: KAGVTQTPRYLIKTRGQQVTLSCSPISGHRSVSWYQQTPGQGLQFLFEYFSETQRNKGNFPGRFSGRQFSNSRSEMNVSTLELGDSALYLCASSSGQVPSSGANVLTFGAGSRLTVL.

As for this clonotype: One end of the junction fails to match germline, which may point to a read error. V usage is TRBV20-1 and J usage is TRBJ1-2; D gene ambiguous. Germline CDR1 is DFQATT and CDR2 is SNEGSKA (reference sequence). The CDR3 consists of 13 residues. The CDR3 bases are TGCGGTGCCGGATCCGGAGGTTACTATGGCTACACCTTC. Translated: CGAGSGGYYGYTF.

The chain links TRBV7-9 to TRBJ2-7; a weak D match, TRBD1 (5 bases). CDR3 length: 14 residues. Trimming stripped 5 bases from V and 3 bases from J, with 14 bases between. CDR1 is SEHNR, CDR2 FQNEAQ, per germline (reference sequence). DNA of the CDR3: TGTGCCAGCAGCCCCGGACACGGAGACTACGAGCAGTACTTC. Its translation is CASSPGHGDYEQYF.

The chain uses TRBV28 and TRBJ2-1; D unresolved. Trimming took 5 bases from V and 10 from J, leaving 21 bases between them. Germline CDR1 reads MDHEN; CDR2 reads SYDVKM. This CDR3 has 15 amino acids. CDR3 DNA sequence: TGTGCCAGCAGTCCCCAGGTTAGATTTCCCTACGAGCAGTTCTTC. Amino acids: CASSPQVRFPYEQFF. The full variable domain, completed using reference TRBV28 and TRBJ2-1, is DVKVTQSSRYLVKRTGEKVFLECVQDMDHENMFWYRQDPGLGLRLIYFSYDVKMKEKGDIPEGYSVSREKKERFSLILESASTNQTSMYLCASSPQVRFPYEQFFGPGTRLTVL.

This clonotype was seen only a few times. The chain links TRBV20-1 to TRBJ2-7; the match to TRBD2 covers 10 bases. Unmatched junction bases numbered 10, after V lost 3 bases and J lost 2 bases. The CDR3 sequence is 16 residues long. Looked up from germline, CDR1 is DFQATT and CDR2 is SNEGSKA (reference sequence). The CDR3, as DNA: TGCAGTGCTAGCCTCCTGACTAGCGGGCCTCCCTACGAGCAGTACTTC. This gives the protein CSASLLTSGPPYEQYF.

Comments on this clonotype: A read error is possible here, since a much larger clone lies one base away. It is likely a read error, because the conserved phenylalanine at the end of the CDR3 is missing. The chain recombines TRBV4-1 with TRBJ1-1; D is possibly TRBD1 (5 bases). CDR3 length: 16 residues. Trimming removed 0 bases from V and 0 bases from J, with 11 bases in between. The germline CDR1 and CDR2 sequences are MGHRA and YSYEKL. The CDR3: CASSQDWGSLNTEAFS. The CDR3 DNA reads as TGCGCCAGCAGCCAAGATTGGGGCAGCTTGAACACTGAAGCTTTCTCT.

Concerning this clonotype itself: At one boundary the junction diverges from the germline segment, which might be a read error. The V and J genes are TRBV6-1 and TRBJ2-5, with TRBD1 matching over 11 bases. CDR1 and CDR2 (germline): MNHNS, SASEGT. This CDR3 contains 16 residues. For the CDR3, the DNA is TGTGCCAGCAGTGGCGGTGGACAGGGGGCCCCAGAGGCCCAGTACTTC. Translated: CASSGGGQGAPEAQYF.

In the case of this clonotype: A much bigger clone sits one base away, suggesting this may be a read error. The chain employs TRBV28 and TRBJ2-7; 8 positions match TRBD2. Germline lookup yields CDR1 MDHEN and CDR2 SYDVKM. The CDR3 is 15 amino acids. The V segment lost 1 base and the J segment 6 bases; nucleotides outside the gene matches: 8. The CDR3 DNA reads TGTGCCAGCAGTTTATCTCCTAGCGGGTCCACCGAGCAGTACTTC. Residues: CASSLSPSGSTEQYF.

This clonotype has more than one count but fewer than ten. V is TRBV7-2 and J is TRBJ2-5, with D possibly being TRBD1 (6 bases). The CDR3 is 15 amino acids. Germline V gene data show CDR1 as SGHTA and CDR2 as FQGNSA. With 4 bases removed from V and 4 bases from J, the gap between germline ends came to 16 bases. The CDR3 DNA sequence: TGTGCCAGCAGCTCCACCGCCACAGGGTTAGAGACCCAGTACTTC. As protein: CASSSTATGLETQYF.

This clonotype has more than one count but fewer than ten. The V gene is TRBV6-6, the J gene TRBJ2-7; D is perhaps TRBD1 (5 bases). The CDR3 has 15 residues. V lost 2 bases and J 2 bases, leaving 13 bases between the germline ends. CDR1 MNHNY and CDR2 SVGAGI come from the germline V gene (reference sequence). CDR3 region: CASSYPGGQTYEQYF. In DNA, the CDR3 is TGTGCCAGCAGTTACCCCGGTGGACAAACCTACGAGCAGTACTTC.

This clonotype was counted only a few times. This chain connects TRBV3-1 to TRBJ1-1; TRBD1 is a possible D gene (5 bases). CDR1 is LGHDT and CDR2 is YNNKEL in the germline V gene (reference sequence). The V gene lost 5 bases and the J gene lost 0 bases, with 10 bases spanning the gap. The CDR3 loop spans 14 amino acids. The CDR3 is CASSWGPLNTEAFF. CDR3 in DNA: TGTGCCAGCAGCTGGGGACCTTTGAACACTGAAGCTTTCTTT.

Only a few counts were recorded for this clonotype. This rearrangement joins TRBV12-3 or TRBV12-4 to TRBJ2-6, with 7 bases that match TRBD1. V was clipped by 6 bases and J by 0 bases; unmatched bases: 8. This CDR3 comprises 17 residues. The CDR3 here is CASRTDRLHSGANVLTF. DNA for the CDR3: TGTGCCAGCAGAACGGACAGGCTCCACTCTGGGGCCAACGTCCTGACTTTC.

This clonotype was seen repeatedly, ten times or more. The rearrangement uses TRBV12-3 or TRBV12-4 and TRBJ2-3; maybe TRBD2 (5 bases). CDR3 length equals 14 residues. The V gene lost 4 bases and the J gene lost 3 bases, with 11 bases spanning the gap. Here the CDR3 reads CASSSFRDTDTQYF. CDR3 bases: TGTGCCAGCAGTTCCTTCCGGGATACAGATACGCAGTATTTT.

Notes on this clonotype: This may be a read error: a much more frequent sequence differs by one nucleotide. The chain joins TRBV29-1 to TRBJ2-5; tentatively, D is TRBD1 or TRBD2 (5 bases each). Trimming left V 7 bases short and J 5 bases short, with 14 bases between. Germline CDR1 SQVTM, CDR2 ANQGSEA. The CDR3 runs to 12 residues. The CDR3 spells CSAQESGETQYF. CDR3 nucleotides: TGCAGCGCACAGGAGTCGGGGGAGACCCAGTACTTC.